The 17 T cell receptor beta chains in this list originate from one sample, sequenced in a study of blood T cell repertoires in COVID-19. Libraries were prepared by immunoSEQ multiplex PCR; TCRdb keeps only in-frame clonotypes and omits some of them. The sample holds some 81,000 clones, more than 90% seen once. The sample was peripheral blood. The receptor set was obtained from a human donor with active COVID-19. The donor label of this sample is uncertain.

The chain uses TRBV15 and TRBJ2-3; 8 bases fit TRBD2. The CDR3 contains 16 residues. Looked up from germline, CDR1 is LNHNV and CDR2 is YYDKDF (reference sequence). V was pared by 0 bases and J by 5 bases, with 7 bases of the junction left unmatched. CDR3 in amino acids: CATSRDVSGSGDTQYF. DNA of the CDR3: TGTGCCACCAGCAGAGATGTGAGCGGGAGTGGAGATACGCAGTATTTT. Together with reference TRBV15 and TRBJ2-3, the CDR3 gives the full variable domain: DAMVIQNPRYQVTQFGKPVTLSCSQTLNHNVMYWYQQKSSQAPKLLFHYYDKDFNNEADTPDNFQSRRPNTSFCFLDIRSPGLGDTAMYLCATSRDVSGSGDTQYFGPGTRLTVL.

The chain is built from TRBV14 and TRBJ1-5, with TRBD1 as a possible D gene (6 bases). The CDR3 is 14 residues long. The V end lost 5 bases, the J end lost 3 bases, and 11 bases lay between the germline ends. Per germline, CDR1 SGHDN and CDR2 FVKESK. CDR3 residues: CASSATGTNQPQHF. DNA of the CDR3: TGTGCCAGCAGCGCCACAGGGACCAATCAGCCCCAGCATTTT.

The CDR3 is CASSFPGLVPETQYF. For the CDR3, the DNA is TGTGCCAGCAGCTTCCCCGGACTAGTCCCAGAGACCCAGTACTTC. The J gene is TRBJ2-5, the V gene TRBV7-2; 7 nucleotides agree with TRBD2. The germline CDR1 and CDR2 sequences are SGHTA and FQGNSA. The V and J ends lost 3 bases and 4 bases, in that order; junction bases with no gene match: 8. The CDR3 covers 15 residues.

The chain has TRBV18 and TRBJ2-7, with TRBD2 identical over 7 bases. Germline V gives CDR1 KGHSH, CDR2 LQKENI. The V segment lost 5 bases and the J segment 8 bases; nucleotides outside the gene matches: 6. The length of the CDR3 is 12 residues. The CDR3 protein is CASSGEGGQQYF. CDR3 nucleotide sequence: TGTGCCAGCTCAGGGGAGGGTGGTCAGCAGTACTTC.

This sequence joins TRBV19 and TRBJ1-2, with TRBD1 as a possible D gene (5 bases). The V gene's germline CDR1 is LNHDA and CDR2 SQIVND (reference sequence). Trimming shortened V by 7 bases and J by 6 bases, and 18 bases separated the two germline ends. This CDR3 spans 14 amino acids. The CDR3 DNA follows: TGTGCCAGTATCAAGTCATCGGGGGGGAATGGCTACACCTTC. Translation gives CASIKSSGGNGYTF.

The chain links TRBV7-2 to TRBJ2-7; D is uncertain. The CDR3 contains 12 residues. From germline, CDR1 is SGHTA and CDR2 FQGNSA. Trimming cost V 4 bases and J 3 bases, with 7 bases left between them. The CDR3 protein is CASSSLDYEQYF. DNA of the CDR3: TGTGCCAGCAGCTCTTTAGACTACGAGCAGTACTTC.

The chain is built from TRBV12-5 and TRBJ2-7; D gene uncertain. Trimming took 0 bases from V and 2 from J, leaving 17 bases between them. Germline loops: CDR1 LGHNT, CDR2 FRNRAP. The CDR3 is made up of 17 amino acids. DNA of the CDR3: TGTGCTAGTGGTTTGGTACTTTCTGGTCGCCCTGCCTACGAGCAGTACTTC. Protein product: CASGLVLSGRPAYEQYF.

The rearrangement uses TRBV2 and TRBJ2-7, with TRBD2 matching 9 bases. The CDR3 is 15 residues long. V shed 6 bases and J 2 bases; nucleotides not matched to a gene: 8. Germline values: CDR1 SNHLY, CDR2 FYNNEI. The CDR3 sequence: CASSRAGGTTYEQYF. The CDR3, as DNA: TGTGCCAGCAGCCGAGCGGGAGGAACAACCTACGAGCAGTACTTC.

This chain joins TRBV19 and TRBJ1-4; D might be TRBD1 (6 bases). Germline V gene data show CDR1 as LNHDA and CDR2 as SQIVND (reference sequence). V gave up 4 bases and J gave up 7 bases, with 16 bases separating them. The CDR3 covers 15 residues. The CDR3, as DNA: TGTGCCAGTAGTAGCCCGGGGGGGCTTGCTGAAAAACTGTTTTTT. The encoded protein is CASSSPGGLAEKLFF.

This rearrangement joins TRBV28 to TRBJ2-3, with a possible D match to TRBD2 (6 bases). The V end lost 7 bases, the J end lost 4 bases, and 21 bases lay between the germline ends. Germline CDR1 reads MDHEN; CDR2 reads SYDVKM. CDR3 length: 16 amino acids. CDR3 protein: CASNQPQGGVADTQYF. CDR3 in DNA: TGTGCCAGCAACCAGCCCCAGGGAGGAGTCGCAGATACGCAGTATTTT.

This clone was counted once. This rearrangement joins TRBV27 to TRBJ2-7; tentative D call: TRBD2 (5 bases). Germline V gives CDR1 MNHEY, CDR2 SMNVEV (reference sequence). The CDR3 is 14 amino acids. The V end lost 5 bases, the J end lost 3 bases, and 14 bases lay between the germline ends. The CDR3 sequence: CASSPLGIGYEQYF. For the CDR3, the DNA is TGTGCCAGCAGTCCCCTCGGGATCGGCTACGAGCAGTACTTC.

CDR3 coding DNA: TGTGCCAGCACCGACTCTAGCGGGCTATACAATGAGCAGTTCTTC. Translation: CASTDSSGLYNEQFF. The chain recombines TRBV2 with TRBJ2-1; 8 bases fit TRBD2. V gave up 7 bases and J gave up 4 bases; unmatched junction bases: 9. Germline V gives CDR1 SNHLY, CDR2 FYNNEI. CDR3 length: 15 amino acids.

This clone was seen just once. The V gene is TRBV7-2, the J gene TRBJ2-5; 7 bases fit TRBD1. CDR3 size: 14 residues. V lost 4 bases, J lost 0 bases, and 2 bases stayed unmatched. Germline values: CDR1 SGHTA, CDR2 FQGNSA. This CDR3 is CASSSQGNQETQYF. The CDR3 region has the DNA TGTGCCAGCAGCTCACAGGGGAACCAAGAGACCCAGTACTTC.

This chain connects TRBV6-5 to TRBJ1-6, with 8 nucleotides matching TRBD1. This CDR3 comprises 15 residues. In germline, CDR1 is MNHEY, CDR2 SVGAGI. With 5 bases clipped from V and 9 bases from J, the junction kept 9 bases outside the gene matches. The CDR3 sequence is CASSPSQGAISPLHF. The CDR3 DNA reads as TGTGCCAGCAGTCCCTCCCAGGGGGCTATTTCACCCCTCCACTTT.

The chain joins TRBV24-1 to TRBJ1-2; TRBD1 is a possible D gene (5 bases). The CDR3 is 11 amino acids. CDR1 KGHDR and CDR2 SFDVKD come from the germline V gene. CDR3: CTNWGLYGYTF. The DNA of the CDR3 is TGTACTAACTGGGGCCTTTATGGCTACACCTTC.

This clone was seen only once. The chain recombines TRBV4-2 with TRBJ2-7; 11 nucleotides agree with TRBD2. Germline CDR1 and CDR2: LGHNA and YNFKEQ. J gave up 7 bases and V 1 base, and 6 bases lay outside the gene matches. This CDR3 spans 15 amino acids. The CDR3 DNA sequence: TGTGCCAGCAGCCAAGTAGCGGGGGGGGTAGGAGAGCAGTACTTC. It encodes CASSQVAGGVGEQYF.

CDR3 DNA sequence: TGTGCCATCAGCGGGACTAGCGGGGGTTACGAGCAGTACTTC. Translation gives CAISGTSGGYEQYF. V gene TRBV10-3 combines with J gene TRBJ2-7, with TRBD2 identical over 14 bases. The CDR3 runs 14 residues. CDR1 and CDR2 from the germline V gene are ENHRY and SYGVKD. V dropped 6 bases and J dropped 4; count of bases not matched to a gene: 2.